The source of this T cell receptor beta chain is a study of CD8 T cells in ankylosing spondylitis. This clonotype turned up a few times. Its cognate antigen is unknown. CDR1 SGDLS and CDR2 YYNGEE come from the germline V gene. This CDR3 is built from 15 residues. V was pared by 4 bases and J by 5 bases, with 19 bases between. Library preparation for TCR beta used quantitative 5'-RACE with molecular barcodes. TCRdb passed the 5' RACE reads through MiXCR, listing each CDR3 protein once. Found here are hundreds of thousands of distinct CDR3 sequences, 10% of them singletons; the top ten hold 21%. Study-wide results and limits: Typical of ankylosing spondylitis blood, it appeared, was a TCR beta motif of seven to nine highly homologous variants. Reported data indicate significant enrichment of disease-linked clones within matched ankylosing spondylitis synovial fluid.

The chain links TRBV9 to TRBJ2-7; the D gene is possibly TRBD1 (6 bases). The sample comprised blood, either unsorted or a sorted T cell fraction (not recorded which). This TCR came from a male donor with ankylosing spondylitis or in good health (not recorded which). The CDR3, as DNA: TGTGCCAGCAGCCCTTGGACGCAGGGGTTGGACGAGCAGTACTTC. Protein: CASSPWTQGLDEQYF.